In its sample, the clone carrying this T cell receptor beta chain was seen a few times. Its specificity is unknown. Germline-derived CDR1 and CDR2 are DFQATT and SNEGSKA (reference sequence). Trimming stripped 6 bases from V and 1 base from J, with 12 bases between. CDR3 length: 13 amino acids. The source of the sample is a study of identical twins. Study conclusions and caveats: The study found excess low generation probability among twin-shared out-of-frame alpha sequences.

From the 5' RACE reads, TCRdb called clonotypes with MiXCR, one entry per CDR3 protein. Of 420,000 or so distinct CDR3 sequences in the sample, approximately 18% were seen once. The chain has TRBV20-1 and TRBJ1-2, with D possibly being TRBD1 (6 bases). Material for sequencing was naive T cells sorted from blood. This clonotype was obtained from a man aged 50-60 years in good health. CDR3 bases: TGCAGTGCAACAGGGCCCCGTAACTATGGCTACACCTTC. This encodes CSATGPRNYGYTF.